The clone carrying this TCR beta chain was found many times. Its antigen is still unknown. The data were obtained in a study of T-cell reconstitution after alpha-beta-depleted transplantation in children. Unique molecular identifiers were used in preparing the TCRbeta library. TCRdb re-derived calls from the PCR reads in MiXCR, one entry per CDR3 protein. The sample consists of about 580,000 distinct CDR3 sequences, 23% of them appearing once. Findings of the study overall: Surviving recipient T cells and thymic progenitors accounted for the high day-60 TCRbeta diversity observed in some patients. T-cell counts and diversity were attributed mostly to newly produced T cells one year after transplant. Approximately two months post-transplant, alpha-beta T cells reportedly originated from several hundred expanded graft clones.

Losses at the gene ends were 3 bases for V and 4 bases for J; bases not matched to a gene: 5. The V gene's germline CDR1 is SEHNR and CDR2 FQNEAQ (reference sequence). This CDR3 spans 16 amino acids. The TCR sequence derives from a boy younger than two who had a stem cell transplant for acute myeloid leukemia, so the T cells may come from the graft donor. Sequenced material: PBMCs, mostly from graft donor cells, taken 360 days after TCRalphabeta/CD19-depleted stem cell transplant. The chain recombines TRBV7-9 with TRBJ2-3, with 12 bases matching TRBD2. The CDR3 loop is CASSLGRTSGADTQYF. The CDR3 DNA reads TGTGCCAGCAGCTTGGGCCGGACTAGCGGGGCAGATACGCAGTATTTT.